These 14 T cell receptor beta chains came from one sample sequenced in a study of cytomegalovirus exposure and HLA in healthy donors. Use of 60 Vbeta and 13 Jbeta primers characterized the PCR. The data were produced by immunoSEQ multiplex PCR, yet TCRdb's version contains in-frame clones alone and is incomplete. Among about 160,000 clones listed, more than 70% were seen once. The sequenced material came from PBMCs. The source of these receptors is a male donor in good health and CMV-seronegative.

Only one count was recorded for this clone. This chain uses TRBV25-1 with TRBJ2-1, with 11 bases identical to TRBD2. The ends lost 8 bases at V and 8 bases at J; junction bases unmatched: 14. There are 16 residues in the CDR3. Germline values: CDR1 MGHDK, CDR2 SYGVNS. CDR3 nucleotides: TGTGCCAGCGCTCGACCGGTAGCGGGGGGGCGGGATGAGCAGTTCTTC. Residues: CASARPVAGGRDEQFF.

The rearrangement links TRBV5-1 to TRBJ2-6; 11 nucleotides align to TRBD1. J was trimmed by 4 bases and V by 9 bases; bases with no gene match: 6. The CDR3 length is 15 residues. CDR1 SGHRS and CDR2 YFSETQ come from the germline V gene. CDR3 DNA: TGCGCCACCGGGACAGGGGGTGGCGGGGCCAACGTCCTGACTTTC. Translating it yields CATGTGGGGANVLTF.

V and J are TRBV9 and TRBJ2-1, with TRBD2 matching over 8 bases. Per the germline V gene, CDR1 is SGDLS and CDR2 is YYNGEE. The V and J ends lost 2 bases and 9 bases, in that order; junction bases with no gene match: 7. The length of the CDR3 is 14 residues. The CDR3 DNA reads TGTGCCAGCAGCGTTTCGGGACTAGATTTTGAGCAGTTCTTC. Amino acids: CASSVSGLDFEQFF.

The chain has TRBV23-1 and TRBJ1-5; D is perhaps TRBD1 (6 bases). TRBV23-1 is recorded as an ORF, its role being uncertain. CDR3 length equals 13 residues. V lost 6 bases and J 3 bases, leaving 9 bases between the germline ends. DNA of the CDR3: TGCGCCAGCAGGACAGGCAACAATCAGCCCCAGCATTTT. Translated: CASRTGNNQPQHF.

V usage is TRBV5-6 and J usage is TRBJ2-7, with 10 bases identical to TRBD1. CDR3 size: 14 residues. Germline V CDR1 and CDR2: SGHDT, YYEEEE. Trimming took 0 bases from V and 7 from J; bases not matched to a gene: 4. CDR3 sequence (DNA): TGTGCCAGCAGCTTGGGACAGGGGGCATTAGAGCAGTACTTC. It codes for CASSLGQGALEQYF.

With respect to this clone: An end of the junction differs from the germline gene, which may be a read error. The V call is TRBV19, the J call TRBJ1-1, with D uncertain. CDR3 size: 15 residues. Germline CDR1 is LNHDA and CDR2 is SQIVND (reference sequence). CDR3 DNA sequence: TGTGCCAGTAGTATACCTCAACCACCGAACAATGAAGCTTTCTTT. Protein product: CASSIPQPPNNEAFF.

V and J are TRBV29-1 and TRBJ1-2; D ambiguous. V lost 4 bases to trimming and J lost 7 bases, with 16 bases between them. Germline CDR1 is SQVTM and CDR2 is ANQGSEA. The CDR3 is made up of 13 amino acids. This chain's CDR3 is CSVGFKGGGGYTF. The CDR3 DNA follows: TGCAGCGTTGGGTTTAAGGGAGGCGGTGGCTACACCTTC.

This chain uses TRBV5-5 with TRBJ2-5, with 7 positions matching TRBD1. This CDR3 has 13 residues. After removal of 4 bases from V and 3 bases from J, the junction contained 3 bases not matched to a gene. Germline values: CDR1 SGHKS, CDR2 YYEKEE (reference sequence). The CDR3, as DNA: TGTGCCAGCAGCATAGACAGGGAAGAGACCCAGTACTTC. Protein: CASSIDREETQYF.

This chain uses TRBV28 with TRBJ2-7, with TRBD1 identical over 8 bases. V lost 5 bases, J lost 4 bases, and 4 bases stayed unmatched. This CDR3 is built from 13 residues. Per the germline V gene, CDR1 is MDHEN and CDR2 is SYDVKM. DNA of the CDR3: TGTGCCAGCAGTGAGACAGGGGAGTACGAGCAGTACTTC. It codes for CASSETGEYEQYF.

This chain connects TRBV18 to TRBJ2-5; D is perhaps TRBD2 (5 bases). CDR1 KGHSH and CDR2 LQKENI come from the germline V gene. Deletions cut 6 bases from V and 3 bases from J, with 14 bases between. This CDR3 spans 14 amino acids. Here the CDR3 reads CASSPGFGKETQYF. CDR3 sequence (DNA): TGTGCCAGCTCTCCGGGGTTCGGGAAAGAGACCCAGTACTTC. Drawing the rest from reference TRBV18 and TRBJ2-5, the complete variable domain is NAGVMQNPRHLVRRRGQEARLRCSPMKGHSHVYWYRQLPEEGLKFMVYLQKENIIDESGMPKERFSAEFPKEGPSILRIQQVVRGDSAAYFCASSPGFGKETQYFGPGTRLLVL.

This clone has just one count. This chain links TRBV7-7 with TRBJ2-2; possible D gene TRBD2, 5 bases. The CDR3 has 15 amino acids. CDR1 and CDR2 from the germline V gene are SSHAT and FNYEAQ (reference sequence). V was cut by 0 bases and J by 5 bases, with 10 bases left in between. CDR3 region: CASSLAVPGTGELFF. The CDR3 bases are TGTGCCAGCAGCTTAGCGGTTCCGGGGACCGGGGAGCTGTTTTTT.

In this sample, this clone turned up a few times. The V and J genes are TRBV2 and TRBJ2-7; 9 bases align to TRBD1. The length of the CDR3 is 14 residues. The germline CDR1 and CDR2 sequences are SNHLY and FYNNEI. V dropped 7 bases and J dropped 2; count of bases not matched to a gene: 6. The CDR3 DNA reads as TGTGCCAGCAAAGTGGACAGGGGACCCTACGAGCAGTACTTC. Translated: CASKVDRGPYEQYF.

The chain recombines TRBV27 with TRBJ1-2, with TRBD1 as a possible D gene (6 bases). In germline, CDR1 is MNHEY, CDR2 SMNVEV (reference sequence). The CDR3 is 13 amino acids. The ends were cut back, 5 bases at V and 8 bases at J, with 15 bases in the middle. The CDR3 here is CASSPTDRWGYTF. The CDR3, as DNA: TGTGCCAGCAGTCCAACGGACAGATGGGGCTACACCTTC.

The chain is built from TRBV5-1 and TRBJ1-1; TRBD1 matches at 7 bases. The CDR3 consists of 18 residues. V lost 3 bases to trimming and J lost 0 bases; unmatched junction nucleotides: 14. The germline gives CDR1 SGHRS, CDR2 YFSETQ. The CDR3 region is CASSWVSRDSYMNTEAFF. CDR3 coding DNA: TGCGCCAGCAGCTGGGTCTCCCGGGACAGTTACATGAACACTGAAGCTTTCTTT.